The subject of this entry is one T cell receptor (beta chain). The Seattle patients, enrolled during active infection, were followed longitudinally. In the authors' methods: It was from reference gene primer amplification that nucleated cell counts were estimated. Profiled with immunoSEQ multiplex PCR; TCRdb holds only in-frame clones, not every one. From that table come the V and J calls and clone size; the DNA was used to work out D and trimming. The sample carries approximately 63,000 clones, 80% to 90% recorded once. The entry originates in a study of blood T cell repertoires in COVID-19. Study overall: The origin of the acute and convalescent COVID-19 samples was the United States, Italy and Spain. PBMCs, B-cell-depleted T cells, or T cells were the source of the cDNA or gDNA that made up the material.

The CDR3 is 13 amino acids. V gave up 0 bases and J gave up 15 bases, with 16 bases separating them. CDR1 SGDLS and CDR2 YYNGEE come from the germline V gene. The sequence was collected from a woman aged 55-69 years with COVID-19, enrolled during active disease. V is TRBV9 and J is TRBJ2-1, with D perhaps matching TRBD2 (6 bases). The sample was peripheral blood. CDR3 nucleotides: TGTGCCAGCAGCGTAGAGAGTAGCGGAATGATGTTCTTC. Translation: CASSVESSGMMFF.